The clone carrying this TCR beta chain was found a few times. Its antigen is unknown. TCRdb reanalysed the 5' RACE reads using MiXCR and keeps one entry per CDR3 protein. This table has around 510,000 distinct CDR3 sequences, 13% to 15% appearing once. Trimming removed 4 bases at V and 6 bases at J, with 17 bases between. In germline, CDR1 is SGHDT, CDR2 YYEEEE. This CDR3 is built from 15 residues. The data stem from a study of identical twins. Findings and limits, study-wide: Researchers caution that invariant MAIT and iNKT cells could partly confound zero-insertion analyses. Modelling approaches yielded underestimates of out-of-frame TCR alpha sharing between monozygotic twins.

A further study also used this sample, focusing on yellow fever vaccine responses in identical twins.

This clonotype was sampled from a woman aged 18-29 years in good health. This rearrangement joins TRBV5-6 to TRBJ2-1; possible D gene TRBD2, 6 bases. Sequencing was performed on CD4+ T cells sorted from blood. This chain's CDR3 is CASSAAGLSINEQFF. CDR3 DNA: TGTGCCAGCAGCGCTGCGGGGCTTAGTATCAATGAGCAGTTCTTC.